The 20 T cell receptor beta chains below all came from one sample that was sequenced in a study of PD-1 blockade in classical Hodgkin lymphoma (dated by TCRdb to about 2020). The library came from the immunoSEQ multiplex PCR assay. In TCRdb, the immuneACCESS table is reduced to in-frame sequences with V and J assigned. These tables do not hold every clone; where another copy was compared, an unresolved V gene accounts for under half, and the others remain unexplained. The sample yields some 63,000 clones; 90% were counted once. The ten largest clones take up approximately 9.7% of the sample. In the paper's terms, the time point label means: cycle 1 day 1 (C1D1), immediately before nivolumab initiation. Relapse after autologous stem cell transplantation had occurred in all trial patients, and cohorts A, B and C were distinguished by prior brentuximab vedotin exposure. Sequenced material: peripheral blood mononuclear cells (PBMCs), taken at baseline. All receptors derive from a human donor with classical Hodgkin lymphoma.

The gene calls are TRBV5-4 and TRBJ2-7, with D tentatively TRBD1 (5 bases). The CDR3 has 14 residues. The germline CDR1 and CDR2 sequences are SGHNT and YYREEE (reference sequence). Trimming cost V 1 base and J 3 bases, with 11 bases left between them. This CDR3 reads CASSLQGLNYEQYF. The CDR3 DNA is TGTGCCAGCAGCTTGCAGGGCCTAAACTACGAGCAGTACTTC.

The chain joins TRBV16 to TRBJ2-6; D not certain. The germline V gene encodes CDR1 KGHSY and CDR2 FQNENV. V lost 5 bases and J 5 bases, leaving 22 bases between the germline ends. The CDR3 covers 18 residues. CDR3: CASSGALVVQSRANVLTF. As DNA, the CDR3 is TGTGCCAGCAGCGGTGCACTGGTCGTACAAAGTCGGGCCAACGTCCTGACTTTC.

This chain connects TRBV28 to TRBJ2-5; a possible D gene is TRBD1 (6 bases). The V gene's germline CDR1 is MDHEN and CDR2 SYDVKM. The V end lost 1 base, the J end lost 0 bases, and 21 bases lay between the germline ends. The CDR3 covers 19 residues. This CDR3 is CASSLFGTPNRKYQETQYF. The DNA of the CDR3 is TGTGCCAGCAGTTTATTCGGGACACCAAATCGGAAGTACCAAGAGACCCAGTACTTC.

The V call is TRBV2, the J call TRBJ2-1; possibly TRBD2 for D (5 bases). The V gene's germline CDR1 is SNHLY and CDR2 FYNNEI. The V gene lost 6 bases and the J gene lost 7 bases, with 16 bases spanning the gap. The CDR3 spans 14 residues. CDR3 nucleotides: TGTGCCAGCAGAGAGACCCACCCGGGGAATGAGCAGTTCTTC. Translation: CASRETHPGNEQFF.

The chain uses TRBV5-1 and TRBJ2-1, with D perhaps matching TRBD1 or TRBD2 (6 bases each). This CDR3 has 15 amino acids. In germline, CDR1 is SGHRS, CDR2 YFSETQ. V lost 0 bases, J lost 2 bases, and 9 bases lay in between. CDR3 nucleotide sequence: TGCGCCAGCAGCTTGGGGGGGGCCCCCTACAATGAGCAGTTCTTC. Protein: CASSLGGAPYNEQFF.

Only one count was recorded for this clone. The J gene is TRBJ1-5, the V gene TRBV19; D gene uncertain. With 5 bases removed from V and 7 bases from J, the gap between germline ends came to 15 bases. This CDR3 spans 14 amino acids. Germline CDR1 reads LNHDA; CDR2 reads SQIVND (reference sequence). The CDR3 sequence is CASSYSGVTQPQHF. The CDR3 DNA reads as TGTGCCAGTAGTTACTCGGGTGTTACACAGCCCCAGCATTTT.

V gene TRBV7-7 combines with J gene TRBJ2-5; 13 bases are a match to TRBD2. The V gene's germline CDR1 is SSHAT and CDR2 FNYEAQ (reference sequence). V lost 5 bases, J lost 2 bases, and 8 bases stayed unmatched. The CDR3 extends over 17 amino acids. The CDR3 sequence: CASSPGTSGKFQETQYF. CDR3 nucleotides: TGTGCCAGCAGCCCTGGGACTAGCGGGAAGTTTCAAGAGACCCAGTACTTC.

The chain employs TRBV20-1 and TRBJ2-5; D not resolved. The germline V gene has CDR1 DFQATT and CDR2 SNEGSKA (reference sequence). The CDR3 sequence is 11 residues long. Trimming took off 7 bases at V and 4 bases at J, with 10 bases between the two ends. DNA of the CDR3: TGCAGTGACCATCGAACAGAGACCCAGTACTTC. Amino acids: CSDHRTETQYF.

The chain employs TRBV2 and TRBJ2-7; TRBD2 is a possible D gene (6 bases). This CDR3 contains 17 residues. The germline CDR1 and CDR2 sequences are SNHLY and FYNNEI. V lost 3 bases, J lost 2 bases, and 20 bases lay in between. The CDR3 nucleotides are TGTGCCAGCAGTGAGGAACTAGCCTCGGCTATCCCCTACGAGCAGTACTTC. It yields the protein CASSEELASAIPYEQYF.

The chain links TRBV30 to TRBJ2-7; D call uncertain. V dropped 4 bases and J dropped 0 bases, with 10 bases sitting between them. The CDR3 sequence is 13 residues long. The germline V gene has CDR1 GTSNPN and CDR2 SVGIG (reference sequence). The CDR3 coding sequence is TGTGCCTGGACGCGATTTCTCTCCTACGAGCAGTACTTC. It translates to CAWTRFLSYEQYF.

This chain uses TRBV4-1 with TRBJ1-1, with 7 positions matching TRBD1. Germline CDR1 and CDR2: MGHRA and YSYEKL. The trim removed 4 bases at V and 4 bases at J, leaving 3 bases unmatched. The CDR3 contains 13 residues. CDR3 sequence: CASSRYRGTEAFF. CDR3 in DNA: TGCGCCAGCAGCCGATACAGGGGCACTGAAGCTTTCTTT.

The chain couples TRBV27 to TRBJ2-5, with 9 bases identical to TRBD1. V shed 8 bases and J 6 bases; nucleotides not matched to a gene: 10. This CDR3 has 14 residues. Germline values: CDR1 MNHEY, CDR2 SMNVEV (reference sequence). CDR3 in DNA: TGTGCCAGCGGGGGGACAGGGTCCCTGAAGACCCAGTACTTC. Translating gives CASGGTGSLKTQYF.

The chain is built from TRBV2 and TRBJ2-5; either TRBD1 or TRBD2 may fit D (6 bases each). The CDR3 consists of 14 residues. V lost 2 bases and J lost 3, with 10 bases in between. CDR1 SNHLY and CDR2 FYNNEI come from the germline V gene. The chain's CDR3 is CASSEPGAEETQYF. Here the CDR3 DNA reads TGTGCCAGCAGTGAACCGGGGGCGGAAGAGACCCAGTACTTC.

In this sample, this clone turned up once. The chain links TRBV7-6 to TRBJ2-5; 12 nucleotides line up with TRBD2. There are 16 residues in the CDR3. V dropped 2 bases and J dropped 5; count of bases not matched to a gene: 6. Germline assignment: CDR1 SGHVS and CDR2 FNYEAQ. The CDR3 sequence: CASSLRLAGVGETQYF. The CDR3 DNA reads as TGTGCCAGCAGCTTAAGACTAGCGGGGGTGGGGGAGACCCAGTACTTC.

The chain couples TRBV6-6 to TRBJ1-4, with 7 bases lining up with TRBD1. CDR1 and CDR2 from the germline V gene are MNHNY and SVGAGI (reference sequence). The CDR3 covers 14 residues. The trim removed 4 bases at V and 6 bases at J, leaving 5 bases unmatched. The CDR3 DNA sequence: TGTGCCAGCAGTTCCCGGGACAGCCATGAAAAACTGTTTTTT. The encoded protein is CASSSRDSHEKLFF.

This rearrangement joins TRBV18 to TRBJ2-7; D is unclear. The V gene lost 2 bases and the J gene lost 0 bases, with 11 bases spanning the gap. This CDR3 region has 15 residues. Looked up from germline, CDR1 is KGHSH and CDR2 is LQKENI. CDR3 sequence (DNA): TGTGCCAGCTCACCATCCCCAGAAGGCTCCTACGAGCAGTACTTC. It encodes CASSPSPEGSYEQYF.

The gene calls are TRBV10-3 and TRBJ2-1; a possible D gene is TRBD2 (5 bases). Trimming removed 6 bases from V and 5 bases from J, with 11 bases in between. Germline CDR1 is ENHRY and CDR2 is SYGVKD. The CDR3 sequence is 13 residues long. CDR3: CAIRRGNNNEQFF. Written as DNA, the CDR3 is TGTGCCATCAGACGGGGAAACAACAATGAGCAGTTCTTC.

This sequence joins TRBV10-2 and TRBJ2-5, with 8 bases aligning to TRBD2. The CDR3 consists of 14 residues. Per the germline V gene, CDR1 is WSHSY and CDR2 is SAAADI. V lost 4 bases to trimming and J lost 3 bases; unmatched junction nucleotides: 4. The CDR3 sequence: CASSGRRGEETQYF. CDR3 nucleotide sequence: TGCGCCAGCAGTGGGCGGCGGGGGGAAGAGACCCAGTACTTC.

Of note for this clone: Other DNA sequences in the same sample also yield this CDR3. The V and J genes are TRBV2 and TRBJ2-7; no reliable D call. Germline assignment: CDR1 SNHLY and CDR2 FYNNEI. The length of the CDR3 is 13 residues. Trimming cost V 3 bases and J 2 bases, with 8 bases left between them. The CDR3 nucleotides are TGTGCCAGCAGTGAGGGCCTCACCTACGAGCAGTACTTC. It specifies CASSEGLTYEQYF.

V is TRBV9 and J is TRBJ1-1; possibly TRBD1 for D (5 bases). Trimming cost V 2 bases and J 4 bases, with 9 bases left between them. Per germline, CDR1 SGDLS and CDR2 YYNGEE. The length of the CDR3 is 13 residues. DNA of the CDR3: TGTGCCAGCAGCGTCGGCGGGGCCACTGAAGCTTTCTTT. Translated: CASSVGGATEAFF.